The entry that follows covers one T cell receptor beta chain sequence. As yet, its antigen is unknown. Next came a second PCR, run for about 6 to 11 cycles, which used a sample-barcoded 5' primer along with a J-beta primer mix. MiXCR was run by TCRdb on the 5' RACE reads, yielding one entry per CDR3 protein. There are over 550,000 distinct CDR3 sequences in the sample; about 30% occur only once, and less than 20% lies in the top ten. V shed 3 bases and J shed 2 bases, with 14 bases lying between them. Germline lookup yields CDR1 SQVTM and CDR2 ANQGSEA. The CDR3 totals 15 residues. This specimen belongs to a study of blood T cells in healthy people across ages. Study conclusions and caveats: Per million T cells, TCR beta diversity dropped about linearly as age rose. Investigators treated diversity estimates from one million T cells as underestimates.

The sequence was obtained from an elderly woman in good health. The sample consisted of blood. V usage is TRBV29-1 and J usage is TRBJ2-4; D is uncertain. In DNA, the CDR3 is TGCAGCGTTGAGCGGCATACTCGTTCCAAAAACATTCAGTACTTC. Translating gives CSVERHTRSKNIQYF.